This T cell receptor (beta chain) was obtained from a study of blood T cell repertoires in COVID-19. Study summary: COVID-19 samples collected from the United States, Italy and Spain covered acute and convalescent phases. In each case, the material was cDNA or gDNA derived from T cells, B-cell-depleted T cells, or PBMCs.

Recovered Cohort 3 donors showed two negative PCRs, clearance, or symptom resolution. Trimming took off 3 bases at V and 7 bases at J, with 20 bases between the two ends. This CDR3 is built from 15 residues. Germline-derived CDR1 and CDR2 are SGHNT and YYREEE (reference sequence). Per the authors' pipeline: Using reference gene primer amplification, nucleated cell counts were estimated. TCRdb's table, derived via immunoSEQ multiplex PCR, lists solely in-frame clones and lacks some. V, J and clone size are those of that table, while D and trimming were read from the DNA. The sample yields some 300,000 clones, approximately 91% seen once.

The gene calls are TRBV5-4 and TRBJ2-7; a possible D gene is TRBD2 (5 bases). Sequenced material: PBMCs or T cells enriched from blood (not recorded which). This TCR was sampled from a young woman who had recovered from COVID-19. In nucleotides, the CDR3 is TGTGCCAGCAGCTCTTTCTTGGGGAGTCCGGGGGAGCAGTACTTC. It codes for CASSSFLGSPGEQYF. The whole variable domain, remainder taken from reference TRBV5-4 and TRBJ2-7, is ETGVTQSPTHLIKTRGQQVTLRCSSQSGHNTVSWYQQALGQGPQFIFQYYREEENGRGNFPPRFSGLQFPNYSSELNVNALELDDSALYLCASSSFLGSPGEQYFGPGTRLTVT.